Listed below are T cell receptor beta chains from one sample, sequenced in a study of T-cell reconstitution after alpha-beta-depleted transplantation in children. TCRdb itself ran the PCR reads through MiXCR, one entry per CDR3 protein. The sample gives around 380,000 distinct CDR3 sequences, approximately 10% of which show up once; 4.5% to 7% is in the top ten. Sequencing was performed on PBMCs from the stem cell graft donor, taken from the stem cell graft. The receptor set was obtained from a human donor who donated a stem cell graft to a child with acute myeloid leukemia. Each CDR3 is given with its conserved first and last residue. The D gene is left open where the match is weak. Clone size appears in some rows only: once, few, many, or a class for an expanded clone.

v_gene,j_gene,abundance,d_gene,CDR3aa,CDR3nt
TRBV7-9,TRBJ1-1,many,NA,CASSPYSLGPEAFF,TGTGCCAGCAGCCCTTACTCCTTAGGCCCTGAAGCTTTCTTT
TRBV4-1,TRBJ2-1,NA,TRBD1,CASSQGGNSYNEQFF,TGCGCCAGCAGTCAAGGGGGCAACTCCTACAATGAGCAGTTCTTC
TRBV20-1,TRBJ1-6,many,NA,CSARIEGLGPNSPLHF,TGCAGTGCTAGGATCGAGGGCCTGGGTCCTAATTCACCCCTCCACTTT
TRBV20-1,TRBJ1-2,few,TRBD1,CSADPDRNYGYTF,TGCAGTGCTGATCCGGACAGGAACTATGGCTACACCTTC
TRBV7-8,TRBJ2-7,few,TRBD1,CASSSLQGSRHEQYF,TGTGCCAGCAGCTCTTTACAGGGGTCCCGCCACGAGCAGTACTTC
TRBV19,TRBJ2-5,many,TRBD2,CASSIGGLAAQETQYF,TGTGCCAGTAGTATCGGCGGGCTAGCGGCCCAGGAGACCCAGTACTTC
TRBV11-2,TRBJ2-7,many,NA,CASSPRAASYEQYF,TGTGCCAGCAGCCCCAGGGCTGCATCCTACGAGCAGTACTTC
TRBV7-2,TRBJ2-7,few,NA,CASSLRGRSPYEQYF,TGTGCCAGCAGCTTGCGGGGCAGGTCTCCCTACGAGCAGTACTTC
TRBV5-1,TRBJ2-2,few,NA,CASSRIRGGENTGELFF,TGCGCCAGCAGCCGCATTCGGGGCGGCGAGAACACCGGGGAGCTGTTTTTT
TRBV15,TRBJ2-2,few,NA,CATSSQPPGLSNTGELFF,TGTGCCACCAGCAGCCAACCCCCCGGACTTTCGAACACCGGGGAGCTGTTTTTT
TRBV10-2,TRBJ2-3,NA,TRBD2,CASSEFLAGGVHTQYF,TGCGCCAGCAGTGAGTTCTTAGCGGGGGGCGTACATACGCAGTATTTT
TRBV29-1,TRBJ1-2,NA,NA,CSVGILIGTDGYTF,TGCAGCGTTGGAATCCTAATTGGCACAGACGGCTACACCTTC
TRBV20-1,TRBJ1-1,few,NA,CSASLSGHQNTEAFF,TGCAGTGCTAGTCTGTCGGGACACCAGAACACTGAAGCTTTCTTT
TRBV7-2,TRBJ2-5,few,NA,CASTLPGRGQETQYF,TGTGCCAGCACCCTCCCGGGCAGGGGCCAAGAGACCCAGTACTTC
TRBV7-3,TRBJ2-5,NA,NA,CASSMNQETQYF,TGTGCCAGCAGCATGAACCAAGAGACCCAGTACTTC
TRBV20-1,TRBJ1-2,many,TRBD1,CSASPGQLEYGYTF,TGCAGTGCTAGCCCGGGACAGCTTGAATATGGCTACACCTTC
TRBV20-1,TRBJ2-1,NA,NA,CSALFVTFSYNEQFF,TGCAGTGCTCTGTTTGTGACGTTCTCCTACAATGAGCAGTTCTTC
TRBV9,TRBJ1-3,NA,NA,CASSVTPPGARPRGNTIYF,TGTGCCAGCAGCGTAACCCCCCCAGGGGCACGGCCGAGGGGAAACACCATATATTTT
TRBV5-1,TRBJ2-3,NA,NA,CASSLAHYTDTQYF,TGCGCCAGCAGCTTGGCTCATTACACAGATACGCAGTATTTT
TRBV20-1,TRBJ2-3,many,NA,CSASRDTDTQYF,TGCAGTGCGAGCAGGGACACAGATACGCAGTATTTT
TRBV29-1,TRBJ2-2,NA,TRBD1,CSVGQGAGELFF,TGCAGCGTCGGACAGGGGGCCGGGGAGCTGTTTTTT
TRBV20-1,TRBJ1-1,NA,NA,CSATGQPNTEAFF,TGCAGTGCTACAGGACAGCCGAACACTGAAGCTTTCTTT
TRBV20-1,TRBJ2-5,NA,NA,CSASKSSDSQETQYF,TGCAGTGCTAGTAAATCCAGCGACAGTCAAGAGACCCAGTACTTC
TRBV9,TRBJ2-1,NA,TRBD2,CASSVGGRASNEQFF,TGTGCCAGCAGCGTAGGTGGGAGGGCCTCGAATGAGCAGTTCTTC
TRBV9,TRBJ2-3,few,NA,CASSVEGLDTITDTQYF,TGTGCCAGCAGCGTAGAAGGTCTAGACACAATAACAGATACGCAGTATTTT
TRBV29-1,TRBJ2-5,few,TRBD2,CSVHGGGARETQYF,TGCAGCGTTCACGGCGGGGGGGCCCGGGAGACCCAGTACTTC
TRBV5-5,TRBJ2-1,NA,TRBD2,CASSFLAGVVNEQFF,TGTGCCAGCAGCTTTCTAGCGGGGGTGGTGAATGAGCAGTTCTTC